These T cell receptor beta chains were read from a single sample in a study of blood T cell repertoires in COVID-19. The data were produced by immunoSEQ multiplex PCR, yet TCRdb's version contains in-frame clones alone and is incomplete. The sample yields roughly 120,000 clones, 78% seen once. Sequencing was done on a sample of peripheral blood. These receptors all stem from a man aged 65 to 85 with acute or convalescent COVID-19. Each CDR3 is given without its conserved first and last residue.

TRBJ1-1,TRBV6-2/TRBV6-3,ASSIAGGLKLNTEAF
TRBJ1-1,TRBV6-5,ASSSHFDTEAF
TRBJ2-3,TRBV4-2,ASSFGLAGAFTHSTDTQY
TRBJ1-6,TRBV6-2/TRBV6-3,ASSQGVPNSPLH
TRBJ2-2,TRBV13,ASSLGSGGLELF
TRBJ1-6,TRBV25-1,ASSEWTGDLIGSPLH
TRBJ2-3,TRBV11-3,ASSLGQSGGSTDTQY
TRBJ2-1,TRBV5-4,ASKPSRQAPSYNEQF
TRBJ2-3,TRBV5-1,ASRTGGSADTQY
TRBJ1-6,TRBV7-8,ASSTRTAVYNSPLH
TRBJ2-1,TRBV5-1,ASSPVQGDHNEQF
TRBJ1-2,TRBV18,ASSPKVPTGWETYGYT